These 26 T cell receptor beta chains were sequenced from one sample in a study of cytomegalovirus exposure and HLA in healthy donors. 60 Vbeta and 13 Jbeta primers were used in PCR. Profiling relied on immunoSEQ multiplex PCR, and the TCRdb table lists in-frame clones only, not all of them. The sample has around 75,000 clones; the top ten hold approximately 13%. Input material: PBMCs. All receptors derive from a man over 45 in good health and CMV-seropositive.

The chain combines TRBV14 with TRBJ2-7; no definite D call. Germline values: CDR1 SGHDN, CDR2 FVKESK. CDR3 length equals 14 residues. V lost 1 base and J 3 bases, leaving 10 bases between the germline ends. The CDR3 DNA is TGTGCCAGCAGCCAAGTGGGCAGAAGCTACGAGCAGTACGTC. As protein: CASSQVGRSYEQYV.

The V and J genes are TRBV5-1 and TRBJ2-6; tentative D call: TRBD2 (5 bases). The germline CDR1 and CDR2 sequences are SGHRS and YFSETQ. The CDR3 has 15 residues. V was pared by 0 bases and J by 2 bases, with 6 bases between. The CDR3 nucleotides read TGCGCCAGCAGCTTGGGAGGGACTGGGGCCAACGTCCTGACTTTC. Translating gives CASSLGGTGANVLTF.

The rearrangement uses TRBV2 and TRBJ2-3; the D is unclear. V was pared by 0 bases and J by 5 bases, with 6 bases between. From germline, CDR1 is SNHLY and CDR2 FYNNEI. The CDR3 runs 13 residues. Here the CDR3 DNA reads TGTGCCAGCAGTGAAGCGCTATTAGATACGCAGTATTTT. Translated, it gives CASSEALLDTQYF.

CDR3 in amino acids: CASSLAQGEKSPLHF. Here the CDR3 DNA reads TGCGCCAGCAGCTTGGCGCAGGGGGAAAAGTCACCCCTCCACTTT. The V and J genes are TRBV5-1 and TRBJ1-6, with 7 bases that match TRBD1. The germline V gene encodes CDR1 SGHRS and CDR2 YFSETQ. The CDR3 has 15 amino acids. The junction had 7 bases not matched to a gene; V was cut back by 0 bases and J by 10 bases.

The rearrangement links TRBV5-1 to TRBJ2-7; 11 nucleotides match TRBD2. Germline V lookup: CDR1 SGHRS, CDR2 YFSETQ. V lost 4 bases and J lost 2; bases outside the gene matches: 5. The CDR3 loop spans 15 amino acids. The CDR3 reads CASSPSGLAAYEQYF. In DNA form, the CDR3 reads TGCGCCAGCAGCCCTTCGGGACTAGCGGCCTACGAGCAGTACTTC. Using reference TRBV5-1 and TRBJ2-7 for the parts outside the CDR3, the full variable domain is KAGVTQTPRYLIKTRGQQVTLSCSPISGHRSVSWYQQTPGQGLQFLFEYFSETQRNKGNFPGRFSGRQFSNSRSEMNVSTLELGDSALYLCASSPSGLAAYEQYFGPGTRLTVT.

The gene calls are TRBV5-1 and TRBJ2-7, with 7 bases aligning to TRBD1. Germline CDR1 is SGHRS and CDR2 is YFSETQ. The CDR3 is 12 amino acids. V shed 7 bases, J shed 6 bases, and the junction held 7 bases outside the gene matches. DNA of the CDR3: TGCGCCAGCGCTGGGGACAGCCGCGAGCAGTACTTC. It encodes CASAGDSREQYF.

J is TRBJ1-4 and V is TRBV30; a weak D match, TRBD1 (6 bases). Trimming stripped 1 base from V and 8 bases from J, with 17 bases between. This CDR3 is 15 amino acids long. The germline CDR1 and CDR2 sequences are GTSNPN and SVGIG (reference sequence). This chain's CDR3 is CAWSDRGARGEKLFF. CDR3 in DNA: TGTGCCTGGAGTGACCGGGGTGCGAGGGGGGAAAAACTGTTTTTT.

This chain uses TRBV7-9 with TRBJ2-5, with TRBD1 as a possible D gene (7 bases). The CDR3 runs to 14 residues. V was clipped by 0 bases and J by 5 bases, with 10 bases between them. The V gene's germline CDR1 is SEHNR and CDR2 FQNEAQ (reference sequence). CDR3 sequence (DNA): TGTGCCAGCAGCTTAGCGGCAGGGGGGGAGACCCAGTACTTC. This encodes CASSLAAGGETQYF.

V is TRBV28 and J is TRBJ1-2; tentative D call: TRBD1 (5 bases). Germline CDR1 and CDR2: MDHEN and SYDVKM. This CDR3 contains 15 residues. Trimming shortened V by 3 bases and J by 4 bases, and 15 bases separated the two germline ends. The CDR3 sequence: CASSLERGYSYGYTF. In DNA, the CDR3 is TGTGCCAGCAGTTTGGAAAGGGGCTATAGCTATGGCTACACCTTC.

V and J are TRBV20-1 and TRBJ2-1, with D possibly matching TRBD1 (5 bases). Germline CDR1 reads DFQATT; CDR2 reads SNEGSKA (reference sequence). The CDR3 runs 10 residues. The ends were cut back, 6 bases at V and 9 bases at J, with 9 bases in the middle. Here the CDR3 reads CSAGVSEQFF. The CDR3, as DNA: TGCAGTGCAGGGGTTTCTGAGCAGTTCTTC.

The chain links TRBV7-2 to TRBJ2-7; TRBD2 aligns across 8 bases. After removal of 0 bases from V and 4 bases from J, the junction contained 11 bases not matched to a gene. CDR1 and CDR2 (germline): SGHTA, FQGNSA. The CDR3 has 17 amino acids. CDR3 region: CASSLAAELAGPYEQYV. Here the CDR3 DNA reads TGTGCCAGCAGCTTAGCCGCGGAGCTAGCGGGCCCTTACGAGCAGTACGTC.

The chain links TRBV5-6 to TRBJ2-1, with 9 bases matching TRBD2. After removal of 4 bases from V and 5 bases from J, the junction contained 4 bases not matched to a gene. The CDR3 length is 14 residues. CDR1 and CDR2 from the germline V gene are SGHDT and YYEEEE. CDR3 region: CASSLGLAHNEQFF. The CDR3 nucleotides read TGTGCCAGCAGCCTCGGACTAGCGCACAATGAGCAGTTCTTC.

The rearrangement uses TRBV27 and TRBJ1-2; 8 nucleotides agree with TRBD1. From germline, CDR1 is MNHEY and CDR2 SMNVEV (reference sequence). With V trimmed by 5 bases and J by 4 bases, 3 bases remained unmatched. CDR3 length: 13 residues. The CDR3 DNA reads as TGTGCCAGCAGTGCAGGGGGCGGCTATGGCTACACCTTC. Translating it yields CASSAGGGYGYTF.

The chain employs TRBV28 and TRBJ1-2, with D hard to call. Germline V gene data show CDR1 as MDHEN and CDR2 as SYDVKM. The CDR3 is made up of 14 amino acids. V was trimmed by 5 bases and J by 5 bases, leaving 15 bases between them. The CDR3 DNA reads as TGTGCCAGCAGTCCCGACTTAGAACCATATGGCTACACCTTC. Its translation is CASSPDLEPYGYTF.

This chain connects TRBV5-1 to TRBJ2-7; 11 bases fit TRBD1. Germline V gene data show CDR1 as SGHRS and CDR2 as YFSETQ. The CDR3 is 14 amino acids. J gave up 6 bases and V 5 bases, and 7 bases lay outside the gene matches. In DNA, the CDR3 is TGCGCCAGCAGTCGCGGGACAGGGGGGCTCGAGCAGTACGTC. It translates to CASSRGTGGLEQYV.

The chain joins TRBV27 to TRBJ2-7; D possibly corresponds to TRBD1 (6 bases). The CDR3 extends over 14 amino acids. CDR1 and CDR2 (germline): MNHEY, SMNVEV (reference sequence). Between the trimmed V and J ends, which lost 3 bases and 3 bases, there was a span of 12 bases. The DNA of the CDR3 is TGTGCCAGCAGTTTTAAGGCAGGGGACTACGAGCAGTACTTC. This encodes CASSFKAGDYEQYF.

CDR3 sequence (DNA): TGTGCCAGCAGTGAAGGCGGGGGGGCCGTTTTAAGCGAGACCCAGTACTTC. It specifies CASSEGGGAVLSETQYF. This rearrangement joins TRBV6-1 to TRBJ2-5; TRBD2 aligns across 9 bases. CDR1 MNHNS and CDR2 SASEGT come from the germline V gene. This CDR3 spans 17 amino acids. Germline trimming cut 1 base from V and 5 bases from J; bases unmatched to any gene: 11.

This chain connects TRBV7-9 to TRBJ2-1, with D perhaps TRBD2 (7 bases). Trimming took off 6 bases at V and 6 bases at J, with 15 bases between the two ends. CDR1 SEHNR and CDR2 FQNEAQ come from the germline V gene (reference sequence). The CDR3 length is 14 residues. CDR3 coding DNA: TGTGCCAGCAGTTTTGCGGGGGCTGGCAATGAGCAGTTCTTC. It translates to CASSFAGAGNEQFF.

The rearrangement links TRBV5-1 to TRBJ1-2; D call uncertain. Trimming shortened V by 5 bases and J by 0 bases, and 8 bases separated the two germline ends. The CDR3 is made up of 13 amino acids. CDR1 SGHRS and CDR2 YFSETQ come from the germline V gene. The CDR3 spells CASRAGANYGYTF. The CDR3 bases are TGCGCCAGCAGGGCGGGAGCTAACTATGGCTACACCTTC.

The V call is TRBV18, the J call TRBJ2-2; TRBD1 matches 9 bases. With 3 bases clipped from V and 6 bases from J, the junction kept 5 bases outside the gene matches. The V gene's germline CDR1 is KGHSH and CDR2 LQKENI. The CDR3 sequence is 15 residues long. This CDR3 is CASSPWTGEAGELFF. The CDR3 DNA is TGTGCCAGCTCACCTTGGACAGGGGAGGCCGGGGAGCTGTTTTTT. Using reference TRBV18 and TRBJ2-2 for the parts outside the CDR3, the full variable domain is NAGVMQNPRHLVRRRGQEARLRCSPMKGHSHVYWYRQLPEEGLKFMVYLQKENIIDESGMPKERFSAEFPKEGPSILRIQQVVRGDSAAYFCASSPWTGEAGELFFGEGSRLTVL.

The chain combines TRBV19 with TRBJ2-3, with TRBD2 identical over 7 bases. This CDR3 has 18 residues. CDR1 is LNHDA and CDR2 is SQIVND in the germline V gene (reference sequence). Germline trimming cut 10 bases from V and 0 bases from J; bases unmatched to any gene: 19. The DNA for the CDR3 is TGTGCCACCAGTAAGGTGGAGGGTCTAGCGGTTAGCACAGATACGCAGTATTTT. This encodes CATSKVEGLAVSTDTQYF.

The chain carries TRBV6-5 and TRBJ1-5; 10 bases are a match to TRBD1. V was clipped by 6 bases and J by 1 base; unmatched bases: 0. Germline CDR1 is MNHEY and CDR2 is SVGAGI. There are 14 residues in the CDR3. The CDR3 loop reads CASRGQGSNQPQHF. In DNA form, the CDR3 reads TGTGCCAGCAGGGGACAGGGGAGCAATCAGCCCCAGCATTTT.

In the case of this clone: The junction departs from germline at one end; a sequencing error may be responsible. The CDR3 DNA reads as TGTGCCAGCAGCGTAGAGGCAGGGTACTCGAACACCGGGGAGCTGTTTTTT. Translated: CASSVEAGYSNTGELFF. The chain has TRBV11-2 and TRBJ2-2, with a possible D match to TRBD1 (5 bases). The CDR3 runs to 17 residues. CDR1 is SGHAT, CDR2 FQNNGV, per germline.

The chain carries TRBV5-6 and TRBJ2-3, with D possibly being TRBD1 (5 bases). Trimming stripped 4 bases from V and 6 bases from J, with 21 bases between. The CDR3 covers 16 residues. From germline, CDR1 is SGHDT and CDR2 YYEEEE. The CDR3 DNA reads TGTGCCAGCAGCGACGACGAGTTCGCAGGGCGCGATACGCAGTATTTT. Translation gives CASSDDEFAGRDTQYF.

The chain couples TRBV6-1 to TRBJ2-4; D not certain. CDR3 size: 13 residues. The germline CDR1 and CDR2 sequences are MNHNS and SASEGT. V was pared by 2 bases and J by 6 bases, with 8 bases between. The CDR3 loop reads CASSEQALNIQYF. CDR3 in DNA: TGTGCCAGCAGTGAACAGGCCCTAAACATTCAGTACTTC.

CDR3 in amino acids: CASSLTGGMNQPQHF. The CDR3 DNA reads as TGTGCCAGCAGTTTGACAGGGGGTATGAATCAGCCCCAGCATTTT. The chain combines TRBV28 with TRBJ1-5; 9 bases agree with TRBD1. CDR3 length: 15 residues. Germline CDR1 and CDR2: MDHEN and SYDVKM. After removal of 3 bases from V and 4 bases from J, the junction contained 4 bases not matched to a gene.